Each of the 10 T cell receptor beta chains below was sequenced from the same sample in a study of T cell repertoires in cytomegalovirus infection. TCRdb reprocessed the reads via MiXCR and lists one record per CDR3 protein. The sample shows under 95,000 distinct CDR3 sequences, roughly half of them seen only once. These receptors' antigens are unknown. Sequenced here: CD8+ T cells from cultured PBMCs, sampled from culture after CMV antigen stimulation. The receptors derive from a human donor in good health (CMV status not recorded). Some clones in this sample may be carry-over from other donors' samples.

The gene calls are TRBV6-2 or TRBV6-3 and TRBJ2-5; D possibly uses TRBD1 or TRBD2 (5 bases each). Trimming left V 10 bases short and J 1 base short, with 19 bases between. The CDR3 length is 15 residues. CDR1 MNHEY and CDR2 SVGEGT come from the germline V gene. CDR3 amino acids: CATSGTQGAQETQYF. As DNA, the CDR3 is TGTGCCACCTCCGGGACCCAGGGAGCCCAAGAGACCCAGTACTTC.

This sequence joins TRBV6-6 and TRBJ2-3; 11 bases agree with TRBD2. Looked up from germline, CDR1 is MNHNY and CDR2 is SVGAGI (reference sequence). This CDR3 comprises 16 residues. Germline trimming cut 1 base from V and 5 bases from J; bases unmatched to any gene: 5. Here the CDR3 DNA reads TGTGCCAGCAGTTACTACACTAGCGGGAGTGGAGATACGCAGTATTTT. This gives the protein CASSYYTSGSGDTQYF.

This clonotype was seen a single time. This chain links TRBV7-3 with TRBJ1-3; maybe TRBD1 (5 bases). The CDR3 contains 15 residues. The V end lost 5 bases, the J end lost 9 bases, and 20 bases lay between the germline ends. Germline CDR1 SGHTA, CDR2 FQGTGA. Written as DNA, the CDR3 is TGTGCCAGCAGCCCCACCGGGCCAAGGGACCGCACCATATATTTT. Protein: CASSPTGPRDRTIYF.

The gene calls are TRBV10-3 and TRBJ2-7; TRBD2 aligns across 11 bases. Germline V lookup: CDR1 ENHRY, CDR2 SYGVKD. There are 16 residues in the CDR3. J lost 2 bases, V lost 3 bases, and 6 bases had no gene match. The CDR3 here is CAISDSGRAFPYEQYF. CDR3 DNA: TGTGCCATCAGTGATAGCGGGAGGGCCTTCCCCTACGAGCAGTACTTC.

This chain connects TRBV5-1 to TRBJ2-3; 9 bases agree with TRBD1. The junction had 7 bases not matched to a gene; V was cut back by 2 bases and J by 3 bases. CDR3 length equals 16 residues. Germline values: CDR1 SGHRS, CDR2 YFSETQ. The CDR3 region has the DNA TGCGCCAGCAGCTTATCCGGACAGGGGTCGACAGATACGCAGTATTTT. Amino acid sequence: CASSLSGQGSTDTQYF. The variable domain in full, with the rest retrieved from reference TRBV5-1 and TRBJ2-3, is KAGVTQTPRYLIKTRGQQVTLSCSPISGHRSVSWYQQTPGQGLQFLFEYFSETQRNKGNFPGRFSGRQFSNSRSEMNVSTLELGDSALYLCASSLSGQGSTDTQYFGPGTRLTVL.

The table lists this clonotype with a few counts. The CDR3 here is CASSPRGRVDQPQHF. CDR3 nucleotides: TGTGCCAGTAGTCCCCGGGGAAGGGTCGATCAGCCCCAGCATTTT. The chain joins TRBV19 to TRBJ1-5; no definite D call. CDR3 length: 15 residues. The ends were cut back, 5 bases at V and 5 bases at J, with 16 bases in the middle. Per the germline V gene, CDR1 is LNHDA and CDR2 is SQIVND (reference sequence).

The rearrangement joins TRBV4-2 to TRBJ2-5, with 7 positions matching TRBD2. Germline-derived CDR1 and CDR2 are LGHNA and YNFKEQ. After removal of 0 bases from V and 4 bases from J, the junction contained 5 bases not matched to a gene. This CDR3 is built from 15 residues. CDR3 nucleotide sequence: TGTGCCAGCAGCCAAGAGAATGGGGGGGTAGAGACCCAGTACTTC. This gives the protein CASSQENGGVETQYF.

The chain combines TRBV6-4 with TRBJ2-1; D call uncertain. V was shortened by 9 bases and J by 3 bases, with 12 bases between the two germline ends. The CDR3 totals 13 residues. CDR1 is MRHNA, CDR2 SNTAGT, per germline. The CDR3, as DNA: TGTGCCAGGTTCATGCGCATCTACAATGAGCAGTTCTTC. This encodes CARFMRIYNEQFF.

This clonotype was counted once. The rearrangement uses TRBV6-5 and TRBJ1-6; possible D gene TRBD1, 6 bases. V was trimmed by 0 bases and J by 7 bases, leaving 13 bases between them. From germline, CDR1 is MNHEY and CDR2 SVGAGI. This CDR3 comprises 16 residues. The CDR3 DNA is TGTGCCAGCAGTTACTCGACAGGAGGGGCAAATTCACCCCTCCACTTT. This sequence encodes CASSYSTGGANSPLHF.

The rearrangement uses TRBV14 and TRBJ1-5; D uncertain. The CDR3 runs 13 residues. Germline CDR1 SGHDN, CDR2 FVKESK. V was pared by 0 bases and J by 6 bases, with 6 bases between. As DNA, the CDR3 is TGTGCCAGCAGCCAAGATTGGGGTCAGCCCCAGCATTTT. Amino acid sequence: CASSQDWGQPQHF.